This T cell receptor (beta chain) derives from a study of CD8+CD57+ T cells in acquired aplastic anemia. Study context: Each DNA sample taken from sorted CD4+ and CD8+ cells came to around 2.9 ug on average. Healthy donor sequencing depth: 10 million to 10.8 million CD4+, some 11 million CD8+ reads. Study-wide results and limits: Patients and controls shared roughly 28 CD8+ CDR3 sequences, which appeared highly expressed in patients and within their immunodominant clones.

This clonotype came up many times. Its antigen is not known. This CDR3 is 17 amino acids long. V shed 2 bases and J shed 4 bases, with 18 bases lying between them. CDR1 and CDR2 (germline): LNHDA, SQIVND (reference sequence). The template used for profiling TCR beta VDJ and CDR3 was genomic DNA. MiXCR, run by TCRdb on the reads, gives a single entry per CDR3 protein. Here the sample spans 68,000 or so distinct CDR3 sequences, roughly 50% being singletons. J is TRBJ1-5 and V is TRBV19; D might be TRBD1 (6 bases). Sequencing was performed on sorted CD4+, CD8+, or CD8+CD57+ T cells (not recorded which) from PBMCs. This receptor was taken from a human donor in good health, serving as a control. The CDR3 nucleotides read TGTGCCAGTAGTATAACAGGGCCCAGGGCCTTTAATCAGCCCCAGCATTTT. Its protein is CASSITGPRAFNQPQHF.